This T cell receptor (beta chain) was sequenced for a study of vaccination effects on CD4 cells after COVID-19. This CDR3 is built from 15 residues. The germline V gene encodes CDR1 MGHRA and CDR2 YSYEKL. Trimming took 3 bases from V and 3 from J; bases not matched to a gene: 6. Antigen-specific CD4+ T cells were expanded with viral peptide pools in the ViraFEST assay before sequencing. Cells that had been cultured for 10 days were the source of isolated CD4+ T cells. Previously uninfected by SARS-CoV-2, the vaccine recipients also showed negative nucleocapsid antibodies. Regarding this clone: Its antigen is as yet unknown.

Repertoires were generated with immunoSEQ multiplex PCR, while TCRdb's copy carries only in-frame clones and drops some. This repertoire shows 20,000 to 25,000 clones, 65% to 85% found once; its top ten account for approximately 8.5%. The receptor was derived from a human donor who received a COVID-19 vaccine. The sample was CD4+ T cells from PBMCs cultured with HCoV-NL63 spike peptides, taken before COVID-19 vaccination. The chain has TRBV4-1 and TRBJ2-5, with 8 bases identical to TRBD2. DNA of the CDR3: TGCGCCAGCAGCCAGTTAGGAGCGGGGGAAGAGACCCAGTACTTC. It translates to CASSQLGAGEETQYF.